This TCR beta chain was profiled in a study of blood T cell repertoires in COVID-19. Turning to the study itself: Cohort 3 recovered donors had two negative PCRs, clearance, or symptom resolution. Nucleic acid was either cDNA or gDNA, and it came from T cells, B-cell-depleted T cells, or PBMCs.

Original processing methods: Estimation of nucleated cell counts relied on the amplification of reference gene primers. Produced via immunoSEQ multiplex PCR; TCRdb's table is partial and in-frame only. The V and J calls and clone size are taken from that table; D and trimming were inferred from the DNA. The sample lists about 170,000 clones; around three quarters were seen once. In assigning cohorts, the study relied on participant-reported clinical history. The CDR3 has 15 amino acids. Trimming stripped 1 base from V and 8 bases from J, with 16 bases between. Germline V gene data show CDR1 as SGHVS and CDR2 as FQNEAQ.

J is TRBJ2-3 and V is TRBV7-8, with D perhaps matching TRBD1 (5 bases). The TCR was taken from a woman aged 70-85 years in a cohort exposed to, infected with or recovered from COVID-19 (not recorded which). What was sequenced was PBMCs or T cells enriched from blood (not recorded which). Written as DNA, the CDR3 is TGTGCCAGCAGCTTAGGGGGTATAGGGGCGAGTACGCAGTATTTT. Residues: CASSLGGIGASTQYF.